This entry concerns a single T cell receptor (beta chain). The antigen is unknown. The data stem from a study of T-cell reconstitution after alpha-beta-depleted transplantation in children. Study conclusions and caveats: The study reportedly traced alpha-beta T cells about two months after transplant to several hundred expanded graft clones. In some patients, recipient T cells and intrathymic progenitors surviving conditioning explained high day-60 diversity. At one year after transplant, newly produced T cells mostly accounted for T-cell counts and diversity.

The CDR3 sequence is 11 residues long. Per the germline V gene, CDR1 is SQVTM and CDR2 is ANQGSEA. V dropped 2 bases and J dropped 7 bases, with 6 bases sitting between them. The TCRbeta library was prepared with unique molecular identifiers. TCRdb re-derived calls from the PCR reads in MiXCR, one entry per CDR3 protein. The sample has more than 200,000 distinct CDR3 sequences; about 25% are singletons. Source: PBMCs, taken before TCRalphabeta/CD19-depleted stem cell transplant. The rearrangement uses TRBV29-1 and TRBJ2-1, with D unclear. The TCR originated in a girl aged 2-10 years with Fanconi anemia, due to receive a stem cell transplant. The DNA for the CDR3 is TGCAGCGTTGAAATATTGAATGAGCAGTTCTTC. It is translated as CSVEILNEQFF.